The sequence of this TCR beta chain was determined in a study of T-cell reconstitution after alpha-beta-depleted transplantation in children. Preparation of the TCRbeta library used unique molecular identifiers. TCRdb reanalysed the PCR reads using MiXCR and keeps one entry per CDR3 protein. This sample carries 90,000 to 100,000 distinct CDR3 sequences, over 9% of them seen once, and the ten largest clones take approximately 13%. This clonotype was recorded many times. The CDR3 length is 12 residues. The germline V and J ends were trimmed by 3 bases and 8 bases, with 9 bases remaining between them. CDR1 and CDR2 from the germline V gene are SGHRS and YFSETQ.

The chain carries TRBV5-1 and TRBJ2-1; D gene unclear. The source is a human donor who donated a stem cell graft to a child with inherited bone marrow failure. This material consisted of PBMCs from the stem cell graft donor, taken from the stem cell graft. The DNA of the CDR3 is TGCGCCAGCAGCTCGACAATCGATGAGCAGTTCTTC. It is translated as CASSSTIDEQFF.